A single TCR beta chain is shown here with its context. Antigen specificity is unknown. The conserved phenylalanine or tryptophan is not found at the CDR3 terminus, so this likely reflects a read error. It is unclear where the CDR3 begins or ends on the DNA, so no DNA is shown, and the CDR3 is as TCRdb lists it. Germline V gives CDR1 SGHVT, CDR2 SQSDAQ. The CDR3 sequence runs 10 residues, both termini included. This record belongs to a study of T cells in Graves' hyperthyroidism and ophthalmopathy. General observations from the study: Within blood appeared most thyroid clonotypes that had expanded above 0.001. A model built on 13 V-J features separated ophthalmopathy from stable hyperthyroidism.

Patients aged 18 to 65 with hyperthyroidism were newly diagnosed, with duration under 2 months. Reasons for excluding patients were uncontrolled infection, other autoimmune disease, pregnancy or lactation. Amplified TCR beta CDR3 regions derived from RNA transcripts. The HTBI primer set was used in a first-round RT-PCR of the TCR CDR3. In TCRdb, the multiplex PCR reads were re-called with MiXCR into one record per CDR3 protein. The sample comprises hundreds of thousands of distinct CDR3 sequences, around 42% of which are singletons, and 8.2% rests with the top ten. Specimen: peripheral blood or thyroid tissue (not recorded which). The gene calls are TRBV7-4 and TRBJ2-7; the table assigns TRBD2, which was not confirmed against the DNA. The TCR was taken from a woman between 18 and 30 years old with Graves' hyperthyroidism. CDR3 sequence reads: CASSVDEGYT.